Shown below are 18 T cell receptor beta chains from a single sample sequenced in a study of OX40 agonist ivuxolimab in advanced cancers. Generated by immunoSEQ multiplex PCR, the TCRdb table keeps only in-frame clones and is missing some. This table holds nearly 50,000 clones, 70% to 90% found once. The source material was CD4+ or CD8+ T cells sorted from blood, sampled in a trial of the OX40 agonist ivuxolimab. Receptors were obtained from an adult with an advanced solid tumor such as melanoma, head and neck, liver or kidney cancer.

By proportion, this clone is medium-sized. The chain combines TRBV11-3 with TRBJ1-1, with a tentative D call TRBD1 (5 bases). The CDR3 is 16 residues long. CDR1 is SGHNT and CDR2 is YENEEA in the germline V gene. V was trimmed by 0 bases and J by 8 bases, leaving 19 bases between them. The CDR3 DNA reads TGTGCCAGCAGCTTAGATGGGCGGGGGGGTTCCGACGAAGCTTTCTTT. It is translated as CASSLDGRGGSDEAFF.

In DNA form, the CDR3 reads TGTGCCAGCTCACCAGGTGGTTGGGATGGCTACACCTTC. This sequence encodes CASSPGGWDGYTF. V gene TRBV18 combines with J gene TRBJ1-2, with D hard to call. Germline V gene data show CDR1 as KGHSH and CDR2 as LQKENI. Trimming left V 2 bases short and J 6 bases short, with 10 bases between. The CDR3 extends over 13 amino acids.

The CDR3 region is CASSILRDVNNQPQHF. CDR3 nucleotide sequence: TGTGCCAGTAGTATTCTTAGGGACGTCAACAATCAGCCCCAGCATTTT. The chain has TRBV19 and TRBJ1-5; perhaps TRBD1 as D (5 bases). Trimming removed 3 bases at V and 3 bases at J, with 15 bases between. The length of the CDR3 is 16 residues. Germline V gives CDR1 LNHDA, CDR2 SQIVND (reference sequence).

The CDR3 region is CASTQGTGELFF. In nucleotides, the CDR3 is TGTGCCAGCACCCAGGGTACCGGGGAGCTGTTTTTT. This chain joins TRBV18 and TRBJ2-2; a possible D gene is TRBD1 (5 bases). The V end was cut by 8 bases, the J end by 5 bases, with 9 bases between. Per germline, CDR1 KGHSH and CDR2 LQKENI. The CDR3 covers 12 residues.

V usage is TRBV2 and J usage is TRBJ2-3; D remains ambiguous. V was cut by 4 bases and J by 3 bases, with 8 bases left in between. There are 13 residues in the CDR3. The germline CDR1 and CDR2 sequences are SNHLY and FYNNEI. The CDR3 loop is CASSVSETDTQYF. Here the CDR3 DNA reads TGTGCCAGCAGTGTCTCGGAGACAGATACGCAGTATTTT.

The gene calls are TRBV29-1 and TRBJ1-1, with D perhaps matching TRBD1 (5 bases). Germline-derived CDR1 and CDR2 are SQVTM and ANQGSEA. The CDR3 sequence is 12 residues long. Trimming cost V 4 bases and J 1 base, with 7 bases left between them. The CDR3 coding sequence is TGCAGCGTTGTCAGGGAGAACACTGAAGCTTTCTTT. Its protein product is CSVVRENTEAFF.

The V call is TRBV29-1, the J call TRBJ2-2, with D possibly matching TRBD1 (6 bases). Germline CDR1 reads SQVTM; CDR2 reads ANQGSEA. V was trimmed by 2 bases and J by 1 base, leaving 8 bases between them. The CDR3 is 14 residues long. The DNA of the CDR3 is TGCAGCGTTGAACGGGGACAGAACACCGGGGAGCTGTTTTTT. It yields the protein CSVERGQNTGELFF.

CDR3 protein: CASRGQGNTEAFF. In DNA form, the CDR3 reads TGTGCCAGCAGGGGACAGGGGAACACTGAAGCTTTCTTT. V gene TRBV7-3 combines with J gene TRBJ1-1; 9 bases map to TRBD1. Losses at the gene ends were 6 bases for V and 1 base for J; bases not matched to a gene: 0. The CDR3 spans 13 residues. Per the germline V gene, CDR1 is SGHTA and CDR2 is FQGTGA.

The gene calls are TRBV7-3 and TRBJ2-1, with 7 bases that match TRBD2. Germline V gene sequence: CDR1 SGHTA, CDR2 FQGTGA. After removal of 2 bases from V and 7 bases from J, the junction contained 5 bases not matched to a gene. The length of the CDR3 is 14 residues. This CDR3 reads CASSLRGSLNEQFF. The CDR3 coding sequence is TGTGCCAGCAGCTTACGCGGGAGCTTAAATGAGCAGTTCTTC.

There are a few counts of this clone. The V and J genes are TRBV6-1 and TRBJ2-2; no clear D. This CDR3 contains 15 residues. Germline loops: CDR1 MNHNS, CDR2 SASEGT. V was clipped by 2 bases and J by 1 base, with 8 bases between them. Here the CDR3 reads CASSERRMNTGELFF. The CDR3 DNA is TGTGCCAGCAGTGAACGGAGAATGAACACCGGGGAGCTGTTTTTT.

The J gene is TRBJ1-2, the V gene TRBV6-5; D is uncertain. Trimming shortened V by 0 bases and J by 4 bases, and 15 bases separated the two germline ends. Germline V gives CDR1 MNHEY, CDR2 SVGAGI. The CDR3 has 16 residues. Here the CDR3 reads CASSYSEGSPIYGYTF. The CDR3 DNA is TGTGCCAGCAGTTACTCCGAGGGCAGCCCAATCTATGGCTACACCTTC.

This clone was observed a single time. The chain carries TRBV5-6 and TRBJ2-1; 7 bases map to TRBD2. The germline CDR1 and CDR2 sequences are SGHDT and YYEEEE. The J segment lost 0 bases and the V segment lost 4 bases, leaving 4 bases of the junction unmatched. This CDR3 spans 15 amino acids. This chain's CDR3 is CASSAGAGSYNEQFF. The DNA of the CDR3 is TGTGCCAGCAGCGCGGGAGCGGGCTCCTACAATGAGCAGTTCTTC. The whole variable domain, remainder taken from reference TRBV5-6 and TRBJ2-1, is DAGVTQSPTHLIKTRGQQVTLRCSPKSGHDTVSWYQQALGQGPQFIFQYYEEEERQRGNFPDRFSGHQFPNYSSELNVNALLLGDSALYLCASSAGAGSYNEQFFGPGTRLTVL.

V usage is TRBV5-6 and J usage is TRBJ2-5; either TRBD1 or TRBD2 may fit D (6 bases each). Germline V gene lookup returns CDR1 SGHDT and CDR2 YYEEEE. V was clipped by 0 bases and J by 5 bases, with 14 bases between them. This CDR3 contains 15 residues. CDR3 bases: TGTGCCAGCAGCTTGGGAAGGGGGGCAGGGGAGACCCAGTACTTC. It specifies CASSLGRGAGETQYF.

This rearrangement joins TRBV6-5 to TRBJ1-1; D not certain. The germline V and J ends were trimmed by 6 bases and 4 bases, with 12 bases remaining between them. The germline CDR1 and CDR2 sequences are MNHEY and SVGAGI. The CDR3 extends over 13 amino acids. DNA for the CDR3: TGTGCCAGCAGCCGTCGGGCTATCACTGAAGCTTTCTTT. Translation: CASSRRAITEAFF.

The rearrangement joins TRBV11-3 to TRBJ2-7; the D is unclear. In germline, CDR1 is SGHNT, CDR2 YENEEA. With 0 bases removed from V and 3 bases from J, the gap between germline ends came to 9 bases. This CDR3 contains 14 residues. DNA of the CDR3: TGTGCCAGCAGCTTAGAAGGTAATTTCTACGAGCAGTACTTC. This translates into CASSLEGNFYEQYF.

This rearrangement joins TRBV19 to TRBJ1-2, with TRBD1 identical over 7 bases. The trim removed 1 base at V and 3 bases at J, leaving 5 bases unmatched. This CDR3 has 15 amino acids. CDR1 LNHDA and CDR2 SQIVND come from the germline V gene (reference sequence). The CDR3 DNA reads TGTGCCAGTAGTATAGGGACCGGGACAGACTATGGCTACACCTTC. It yields the protein CASSIGTGTDYGYTF.

This rearrangement joins TRBV18 to TRBJ2-7; 9 bases match TRBD2. The junction had 13 bases not matched to a gene; V was cut back by 1 base and J by 12 bases. The CDR3 covers 15 residues. Looked up from germline, CDR1 is KGHSH and CDR2 is LQKENI. The CDR3 reads CASSPRGNGGGAAYF. CDR3 DNA sequence: TGTGCCAGCTCACCACGGGGAAATGGCGGGGGGGCCGCGTACTTC.

The chain employs TRBV28 and TRBJ2-3; no definite D call. Germline V gene data show CDR1 as MDHEN and CDR2 as SYDVKM. The CDR3 runs to 13 residues. V lost 5 bases, J lost 10 bases, and 16 bases lay in between. The CDR3, as DNA: TGTGCCAGCAGTCCGATTACAAGTCGAGCGCAGTATTTT. Its protein is CASSPITSRAQYF.